This T cell receptor delta chain was retrieved from a study of Vδ1+ human thymocytes (dated by TCRdb to between 2017 and 2018). Describing the broader study: As a data resource, the study described the mRNA-level TRG and TRD CDR3 repertoires found in highly purified Vdelta1+ thymocytes taken from young children. Validation of the multiplex-based CDR3 amplicon strategy against 5'RACE-based CDR3 amplicon generation methods had been performed previously.

RNA extraction was carried out with the RNeasy mini kit, and reverse transcription was then done using Superscript III. Multiplex PCR was used to generate CDR3 amplicons, with pooled V-gene forward primers and a constant-region reverse primer carrying Illumina adaptor overhangs. After gel purification, amplicons were indexed with Nextera index primers over roughly 8 extra PCR cycles and were then purified with AMPure XP beads. Libraries were sequenced on an Illumina MiSeq with paired-end 250 bp reads, dual indexing and about 22% PhiX spike-in. The authors' analysis ran thus. FastQC was used to quality check the reads, while ea-utils fastq-join merged the TRG read pairs. IMGT/HighV-QUEST was used to annotate the sequences, only productive sequences with an unambiguous V-gene assignment were kept, and clonotypes were defined as sequences sharing an identical CDR3 sequence. VDJtools 1.1.1, tcR 2.2.3, Treemap and vegan Shannon diversity in R 3.4.4 were used for downstream analysis. TCRdb reprocessed the public data with the CATT caller; entries with the same nucleotide sequence were combined afterwards. TCRdb assigned the V and J calls; the authors' analysis was not used. This sample holds roughly 50,000 delta-chain clones; less than 20% were observed only once. 0.5% of the sample is taken by the ten largest.

This clone was detected a few times. Its antigen is unknown. Per-nucleotide qualities are absent, and no much larger clonotype sits a single base away. As encoded in the germline V gene, CDR1 is TSWWSYY while CDR2 is QGS. Including the terminal cysteine and phenylalanine, the CDR3 comprises 21 residues. CDR3 DNA is the only sequence kept; it has 63 bases, read in frame from the first base. Compared with germline, V lacks 0 bases and J lacks 0 bases; bases without a gene match: 15. Overall study outcomes, separate from this receptor: Thymic TRG and TRD repertoires appeared highly polyclonal with Gaussian CDR3 length distributions, unlike oligoclonal peripheral blood repertoires. Because unexpected Vdelta2 sequences could lead to misinterpretation of bulk repertoire data, the authors recommended using highly purified populations and validating at the single-cell level. Even though sort purity was high, roughly 20% of thymic TRD sequences were Vdelta2 (and few were Vdelta3), which was not the case for the peripheral blood Vdelta1+ controls. Many TRG clonotypes were found to be shared between donors (up to about 7x10^3), whereas TRD repertoires were found to be essentially private (max roughly 120 shared). No clustering by age or sex was observed, so analyses did not stratify donors by these variables.

Thymic samples were depleted of alphabeta T cells, then CD3+ TCRVdelta1+ TCRVdelta2- thymocytes were FACS-sorted. The purity of the sorted Vdelta1+ thymocytes was between roughly 98% and 99.6%. The thymic specimens were obtained from 7 to 9 paediatric patients, aged about 5 days to 17 months, who were having corrective cardiac surgery. Thymic tissue was dispersed and mononuclear cells isolated on a Histopaque-1077 density gradient. Staining used anti-TCRVdelta1 clone TS8.2, anti-TCRVdelta2 clone B6, anti-CD3 clone HIT3a and anti-TCRalphabeta clone IP26 antibodies. The TCR was taken from a boy under two years old who had congenital heart surgery. The specimen was Vdelta1+ gamma-delta thymocytes from the thymus. The cell subset or site label on this specimen signifies: FACS-sorted CD3+ TCRalphabeta- TCRVdelta1+ TCRVdelta2- thymocytes. The chain joins TRDV1 to TRDJ1, with TRDD3 matching 11 junction bases. The sequenced DNA is TGTGCTCTTGGGGAACTCGATTTCCTAGGCTGGGGGATACAGTACACCGATAAACTCATCTTT. Its translation reads: CALGELDFLGWGIQYTDKLIF.